Below are 32 T cell receptor beta chains sequenced from a single sample in a study of blood T cell repertoires in COVID-19 (dated by TCRdb to 2018 to 2021). Libraries were prepared through the immunoSEQ multiplex PCR assay. The table comes from immuneACCESS by way of TCRdb, which keeps in-frame sequences with V and J called. Part of the clones is missing from these tables; in studies checked, under half for an unresolved V gene and the rest for unknown reasons. Within this sample are about 200,000 clones, with approximately 90% of them counted one time only. Approximately 6% of the sample goes to the ten largest clones. Source material: peripheral blood. Receptors were obtained from a man aged 35 to 55 with active or convalescent COVID-19.

The chain is built from TRBV27 and TRBJ1-6; 10 bases line up with TRBD1. V trimming: 4 bases; J trimming: 6 bases; junction bases outside the gene matches: 3. The CDR3 runs to 15 residues. The germline V gene encodes CDR1 MNHEY and CDR2 SMNVEV (reference sequence). In DNA, the CDR3 is TGTGCCAGCAGTTGGGGACAGGGGAGTAATTCACCCCTCCACTTT. Translated: CASSWGQGSNSPLHF.

This chain links TRBV2 with TRBJ2-7; the match to TRBD1 covers 7 bases. V trimming: 5 bases; J trimming: 2 bases; junction bases outside the gene matches: 12. This CDR3 has 16 residues. The germline gives CDR1 SNHLY, CDR2 FYNNEI. The CDR3 DNA follows: TGTGCCAGCAGTCCCCTCCAGACAGGGATCACCTACGAGCAGTACTTC. Protein product: CASSPLQTGITYEQYF.

This rearrangement joins TRBV19 to TRBJ1-6, with 8 nucleotides matching TRBD1. The CDR3 is 15 residues long. After removal of 8 bases from V and 7 bases from J, the junction contained 10 bases not matched to a gene. CDR1 and CDR2 (germline): LNHDA, SQIVND (reference sequence). CDR3 nucleotide sequence: TGTGCCAGTGGAGAGGGGACAGGCTTGAATTCACCCCTCCACTTT. It specifies CASGEGTGLNSPLHF.

This chain uses TRBV5-1 with TRBJ2-2, with D perhaps matching TRBD1 (5 bases). The germline V gene has CDR1 SGHRS and CDR2 YFSETQ. Trimming pared 3 bases from V and 6 bases from J, leaving 15 bases between. The CDR3 has 15 residues. The CDR3 bases are TGCGCCAGCAGCTCGTCAGGGCAGGTGTCCGGGGAGCTGTTTTTT. Protein product: CASSSSGQVSGELFF.

This rearrangement joins TRBV19 to TRBJ2-5; TRBD1 is a possible D gene (6 bases). This CDR3 comprises 17 residues. Trimming cost V 3 bases and J 7 bases, with 24 bases left between them. Germline CDR1 LNHDA, CDR2 SQIVND (reference sequence). CDR3: CASSIRGVAVGAVTQYF. DNA of the CDR3: TGTGCCAGTAGTATCAGGGGTGTGGCCGTAGGGGCAGTGACCCAGTACTTC.

As regards this clone: The germline gene is not matched at one end of the junction; a read error may be the cause. The chain uses TRBV10-3 and TRBJ1-6, with 7 bases that match TRBD1. This CDR3 contains 15 residues. Germline values: CDR1 ENHRY, CDR2 SYGVKD. The CDR3 DNA reads as TGTGCCACCAGTACAGGGGTGGGGGATGGATCACCCCTCCACTTT. This translates into CATSTGVGDGSPLHF.

The J gene is TRBJ2-3, the V gene TRBV19; 8 bases are a match to TRBD2. The trim removed 7 bases at V and 3 bases at J, leaving 9 bases unmatched. CDR1 and CDR2 (germline): LNHDA, SQIVND (reference sequence). The CDR3 loop spans 15 amino acids. The CDR3 spells CASTSAGGMTDTQYF. The CDR3 coding sequence is TGTGCCAGTACCTCCGCGGGGGGCATGACAGATACGCAGTATTTT.

This chain links TRBV9 with TRBJ2-7; D call uncertain. The CDR3 has 14 amino acids. Germline V gives CDR1 SGDLS, CDR2 YYNGEE. The V end lost 5 bases, the J end lost 5 bases, and 17 bases lay between the germline ends. In DNA, the CDR3 is TGTGCCAGCAGTACTACCTCTCTGGAGAACGAGCAGTACTTC. Its translation is CASSTTSLENEQYF.

V is TRBV30 and J is TRBJ1-1, with 12 bases identical to TRBD1. The CDR3 totals 15 residues. Germline V lookup: CDR1 GTSNPN, CDR2 SVGIG (reference sequence). V lost 0 bases to trimming and J lost 8 bases; unmatched junction nucleotides: 7. CDR3 amino acids: CAWSVGTGGSWEAFF. As DNA, the CDR3 is TGTGCCTGGAGTGTTGGGACAGGGGGCAGTTGGGAAGCTTTCTTT.

This clone came up once. The V call is TRBV5-4, the J call TRBJ2-2; TRBD1 matches 9 bases. Germline V gene lookup returns CDR1 SGHNT and CDR2 YYREEE (reference sequence). There are 15 residues in the CDR3. V gave up 4 bases and J gave up 6 bases; unmatched junction bases: 7. The CDR3 DNA follows: TGTGCCAGCAGCCCGGACAGGGGACTCTCCGGGGAGCTGTTTTTT. Protein sequence: CASSPDRGLSGELFF.

This rearrangement joins TRBV11-2 to TRBJ2-7; 8 nucleotides align to TRBD1. Germline assignment: CDR1 SGHAT and CDR2 FQNNGV. This CDR3 has 15 amino acids. V shed 1 base and J 2 bases; nucleotides not matched to a gene: 4. This CDR3 reads CASSLVGTGTYEQYF. The CDR3 DNA reads TGTGCCAGCAGCTTAGTGGGGACAGGAACCTACGAGCAGTACTTC.

J is TRBJ2-3 and V is TRBV25-1, with D perhaps TRBD2 (7 bases). Germline assignment: CDR1 MGHDK and CDR2 SYGVNS. The CDR3 extends over 15 amino acids. V was cut by 5 bases and J by 0 bases, with 12 bases left in between. The CDR3 loop is CASSRGGPSTDTQYF. In DNA, the CDR3 is TGTGCCAGCAGTAGGGGGGGGCCTAGCACAGATACGCAGTATTTT.

The V call is TRBV29-1, the J call TRBJ2-3, with D possibly matching TRBD1 (6 bases). The CDR3 extends over 15 amino acids. V was pared by 6 bases and J by 0 bases, with 16 bases between. Germline V lookup: CDR1 SQVTM, CDR2 ANQGSEA. The CDR3 region has the DNA TGCAGCGTCCCCACCACAGGGAGAAGCACAGATACGCAGTATTTT. Translation: CSVPTTGRSTDTQYF.

This rearrangement joins TRBV29-1 to TRBJ2-1; TRBD2 matches at 9 bases. CDR1 is SQVTM and CDR2 is ANQGSEA in the germline V gene. This CDR3 is built from 14 residues. Trimming cost V 7 bases and J 8 bases; bases outside gene matches: 12. The CDR3 DNA sequence: TGCAGCGCCGACGGGGCGGGAGGGCTCGATGAGCAGTTCTTC. This translates into CSADGAGGLDEQFF.

The chain employs TRBV9 and TRBJ2-7, with D tentatively TRBD2 (5 bases). Trimming cost V 4 bases and J 2 bases, with 16 bases left between them. The CDR3 covers 15 residues. Germline-derived CDR1 and CDR2 are SGDLS and YYNGEE. In DNA form, the CDR3 reads TGTGCCAGCAGCCCACGTACTGGGGAGACCTACGAGCAGTACTTC. This gives the protein CASSPRTGETYEQYF.

The J gene is TRBJ1-4, the V gene TRBV29-1; weak D call: TRBD1 (5 bases). Germline V gene sequence: CDR1 SQVTM, CDR2 ANQGSEA. V lost 4 bases and J lost 5, with 8 bases in between. The CDR3 has 12 residues. The CDR3 DNA sequence: TGCAGCGTTGCAAGGGGCAATGAAAAACTGTTTTTT. Translation: CSVARGNEKLFF.

The rearrangement uses TRBV5-4 and TRBJ1-6, with 11 bases that match TRBD1. The junction had 14 bases not matched to a gene; V was cut back by 2 bases and J by 10 bases. Germline-derived CDR1 and CDR2 are SGHNT and YYREEE (reference sequence). The CDR3 consists of 18 residues. This chain's CDR3 is CASSFGQGARKEYSPLHF. CDR3 DNA: TGTGCCAGCAGCTTCGGACAGGGGGCGAGGAAGGAGTACTCACCCCTCCACTTT.

Note on this clone: Other DNA sequences in this sample translate to the same CDR3. CDR3: CASSPSGVETQYF. CDR3 in DNA: TGTGCCAGCTCACCAAGCGGGGTGGAGACCCAGTACTTC. The chain couples TRBV18 to TRBJ2-5; TRBD2 aligns across 7 bases. CDR1 and CDR2 from the germline V gene are KGHSH and LQKENI. V was clipped by 2 bases and J by 5 bases; unmatched bases: 2. This CDR3 spans 13 amino acids.

The chain joins TRBV7-8 to TRBJ1-2, with D possibly TRBD1 on 6 matching bases. V lost 2 bases to trimming and J lost 8 bases, with 12 bases between them. The germline CDR1 and CDR2 sequences are SGHVS and FQNEAQ. This CDR3 spans 13 amino acids. CDR3 DNA sequence: TGTGCCAGCAGCTTATTACAGGGTGGCGGCTACACCTTC. Its translation is CASSLLQGGGYTF.

V is TRBV7-3 and J is TRBJ2-5; 7 nucleotides line up with TRBD2. There are 13 residues in the CDR3. Germline CDR1 reads SGHTA; CDR2 reads FQGTGA. With 1 base clipped from V and 7 bases from J, the junction kept 3 bases outside the gene matches. The CDR3: CASSLSREGTQYF. Written as DNA, the CDR3 is TGTGCCAGCAGCTTAAGCAGGGAGGGGACCCAGTACTTC.

The chain recombines TRBV7-9 with TRBJ2-2; 9 nucleotides align to TRBD2. CDR3 size: 18 residues. The V gene end was trimmed by 0 bases and the J gene end by 7 bases; junction bases not matched to a gene: 12. Looked up from germline, CDR1 is SEHNR and CDR2 is FQNEAQ (reference sequence). CDR3 DNA: TGTGCCAGCAGCTTAGCGGTGCTGGCGGGGGGGCCCGGCGGGGAGCTGTTTTTT. The encoded protein is CASSLAVLAGGPGGELFF. Together with reference TRBV7-9 and TRBJ2-2, the CDR3 gives the full variable domain: DTGVSQNPRHKITKRGQNVTFRCDPISEHNRLYWYRQTLGQGPEFLTYFQNEAQLEKSRLLSDRFSAERPKGSFSTLEIQRTEQGDSAMYLCASSLAVLAGGPGGELFFGEGSRLTVL.

The V and J genes are TRBV2 and TRBJ1-5; tentative D call: TRBD1 (5 bases). The CDR3 contains 14 residues. The V and J ends lost 4 bases and 7 bases respectively, with 14 bases between them. CDR1 SNHLY and CDR2 FYNNEI come from the germline V gene. DNA for the CDR3: TGTGCCAGCAGTGCTGACAGATCAAGCCAGCCCCAGCATTTT. It encodes CASSADRSSQPQHF.

The chain joins TRBV4-2 to TRBJ2-5; possibly TRBD2 for D (6 bases). The germline V gene has CDR1 LGHNA and CDR2 YNFKEQ. This CDR3 contains 18 residues. V was cut by 1 base and J by 9 bases, with 27 bases left in between. The CDR3 DNA reads as TGTGCCAGCAGCCAAGTAGGCGCATCAGGCCACCGGGGCGGGGCCCAGTACTTC. Encoded protein: CASSQVGASGHRGGAQYF.

J is TRBJ1-3 and V is TRBV30; D is perhaps TRBD1 (5 bases). In germline, CDR1 is GTSNPN, CDR2 SVGIG (reference sequence). This CDR3 has 15 amino acids. V was cut by 1 base and J by 2 bases, with 12 bases left in between. The CDR3 protein is CAWSGGLGPGNTIYF. CDR3 bases: TGTGCCTGGAGTGGTGGTCTGGGGCCTGGAAACACCATATATTTT.

The V gene is TRBV9, the J gene TRBJ2-3; 7 nucleotides align to TRBD1. CDR3 length: 14 residues. Germline V gene sequence: CDR1 SGDLS, CDR2 YYNGEE. Losses at the gene ends were 4 bases for V and 4 bases for J; bases not matched to a gene: 6. As DNA, the CDR3 is TGTGCCAGCAGCACCCGACAGGGTGCAGATACGCAGTATTTT. Its translation is CASSTRQGADTQYF. Supplemented by reference TRBV9 and TRBJ2-3, the full variable domain reads DSGVTQTPKHLITATGQRVTLRCSPRSGDLSVYWYQQSLDQGLQFLIQYYNGEERAKGNILERFSAQQFPDLHSELNLSSLELGDSALYFCASSTRQGADTQYFGPGTRLTVL.

The gene calls are TRBV5-6 and TRBJ2-1; D remains unclear. This CDR3 is 13 amino acids long. Looked up from germline, CDR1 is SGHDT and CDR2 is YYEEEE. The V end was cut by 0 bases, the J end by 12 bases, with 13 bases between. This CDR3 reads CASSLAEERGQFF. In DNA, the CDR3 is TGTGCCAGCAGCTTGGCCGAGGAACGTGGGCAGTTCTTC.

The chain has TRBV30 and TRBJ2-5; D not certain. The CDR3 extends over 13 amino acids. Per the germline V gene, CDR1 is GTSNPN and CDR2 is SVGIG (reference sequence). Trimming removed 0 bases from V and 4 bases from J, with 9 bases in between. The CDR3 reads CAWSVQIRETQYF. The CDR3, as DNA: TGTGCCTGGAGTGTACAGATTCGAGAGACCCAGTACTTC.

The rearrangement joins TRBV12-3 or TRBV12-4 to TRBJ1-5; D may be TRBD1 (5 bases). The CDR3 spans 13 residues. Trimming took off 2 bases at V and 11 bases at J, with 13 bases between the two ends. For the CDR3, the DNA is TGTGCCAGCAGTTTATCTTCCATACAGGCCCAGCATTTT. This translates into CASSLSSIQAQHF.

The chain uses TRBV27 and TRBJ1-1, with 7 bases aligning to TRBD1. This CDR3 is 15 amino acids long. The trim removed 5 bases at V and 8 bases at J, leaving 14 bases unmatched. CDR1 and CDR2 from the germline V gene are MNHEY and SMNVEV (reference sequence). CDR3 residues: CASSLDSDRFPEAFF. DNA of the CDR3: TGTGCCAGCAGTCTAGATTCGGACAGGTTTCCCGAAGCTTTCTTT.

The chain recombines TRBV10-3 with TRBJ1-2; D perhaps matches TRBD1 (6 bases). The CDR3 totals 17 residues. V dropped 3 bases and J dropped 8 bases, with 25 bases sitting between them. Germline CDR1 is ENHRY and CDR2 is SYGVKD. CDR3 sequence (DNA): TGTGCCATCAGTGAACTGAAGGGGGGGGGTGCACCGAGCGGCTACACCTTC. Its protein is CAISELKGGGAPSGYTF.

The chain carries TRBV6-6 and TRBJ1-3, with 8 bases identical to TRBD1. The CDR3 covers 16 residues. With V trimmed by 7 bases and J by 0 bases, 8 bases remained unmatched. Germline CDR1 reads MNHNY; CDR2 reads SVGAGI (reference sequence). Here the CDR3 DNA reads TGTGCCAGCACTAAAGGACAGGGCAACTCTGGAAACACCATATATTTT. Protein sequence: CASTKGQGNSGNTIYF.

This chain uses TRBV18 with TRBJ1-2; 8 positions match TRBD1. V lost 3 bases to trimming and J lost 4 bases; unmatched junction nucleotides: 4. Germline loops: CDR1 KGHSH, CDR2 LQKENI. This CDR3 is built from 14 residues. In DNA form, the CDR3 reads TGTGCCAGCTCACCGGAGGACAGGGCCTATGGCTACACCTTC. It translates to CASSPEDRAYGYTF.